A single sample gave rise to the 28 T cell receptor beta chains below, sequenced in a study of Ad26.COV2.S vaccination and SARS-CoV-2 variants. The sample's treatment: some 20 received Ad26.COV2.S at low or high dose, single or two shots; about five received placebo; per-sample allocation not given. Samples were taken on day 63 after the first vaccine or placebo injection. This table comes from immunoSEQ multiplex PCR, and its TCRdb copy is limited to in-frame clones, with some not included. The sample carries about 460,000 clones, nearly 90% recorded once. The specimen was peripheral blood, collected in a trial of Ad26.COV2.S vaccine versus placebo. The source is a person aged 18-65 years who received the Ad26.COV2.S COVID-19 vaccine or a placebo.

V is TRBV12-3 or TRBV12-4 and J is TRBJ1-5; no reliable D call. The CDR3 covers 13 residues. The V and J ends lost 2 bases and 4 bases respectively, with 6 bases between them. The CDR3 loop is CASSLQENQPQHF. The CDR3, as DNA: TGTGCCAGCAGTTTACAGGAAAATCAGCCCCAGCATTTT.

The CDR3 is CASRPTGGRNTEAFF. DNA of the CDR3: TGTGCCAGCAGGCCGACAGGGGGCAGGAACACTGAAGCTTTCTTT. The genes are TRBV27 and TRBJ1-1, with 10 bases fitting TRBD1. In germline, CDR1 is MNHEY, CDR2 SMNVEV (reference sequence). The CDR3 covers 15 residues. V lost 6 bases to trimming and J lost 1 base; unmatched junction nucleotides: 5.

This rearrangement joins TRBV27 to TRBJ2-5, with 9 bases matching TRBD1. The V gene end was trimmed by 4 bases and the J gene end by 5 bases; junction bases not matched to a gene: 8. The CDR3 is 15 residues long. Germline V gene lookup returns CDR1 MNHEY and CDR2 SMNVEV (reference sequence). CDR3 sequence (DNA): TGTGCCAGCAGTTCCCACAGGGGGCGAAGGGAGACCCAGTACTTC. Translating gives CASSSHRGRRETQYF.

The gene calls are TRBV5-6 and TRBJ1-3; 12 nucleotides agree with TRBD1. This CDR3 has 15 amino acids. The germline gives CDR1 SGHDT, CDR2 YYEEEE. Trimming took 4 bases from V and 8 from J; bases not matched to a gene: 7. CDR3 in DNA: TGTGCCAGCAGCCCGGGACAGGGGGCAGGGGACACCATATATTTT. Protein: CASSPGQGAGDTIYF.

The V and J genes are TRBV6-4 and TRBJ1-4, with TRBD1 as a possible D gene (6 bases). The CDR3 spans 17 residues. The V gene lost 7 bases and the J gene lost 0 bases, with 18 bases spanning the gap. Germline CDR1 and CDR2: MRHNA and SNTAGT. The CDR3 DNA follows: TGTGCCAGCATCGGAGGGGGGATTTCGCCAACTAATGAAAAACTGTTTTTT. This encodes CASIGGGISPTNEKLFF.

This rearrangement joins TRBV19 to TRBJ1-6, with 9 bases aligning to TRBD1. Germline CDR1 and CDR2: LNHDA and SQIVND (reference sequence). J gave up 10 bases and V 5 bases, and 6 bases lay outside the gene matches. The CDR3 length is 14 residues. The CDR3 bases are TGTGCCAGTAGTCGACAGGGGGACACCTCACCCCTCCACTTT. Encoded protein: CASSRQGDTSPLHF.

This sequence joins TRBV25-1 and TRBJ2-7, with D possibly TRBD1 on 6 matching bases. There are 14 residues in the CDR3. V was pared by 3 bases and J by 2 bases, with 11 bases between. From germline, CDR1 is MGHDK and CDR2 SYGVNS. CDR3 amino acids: CASSDRDTAYEQYF. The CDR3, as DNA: TGTGCCAGCAGTGACCGGGACACCGCCTACGAGCAGTACTTC.

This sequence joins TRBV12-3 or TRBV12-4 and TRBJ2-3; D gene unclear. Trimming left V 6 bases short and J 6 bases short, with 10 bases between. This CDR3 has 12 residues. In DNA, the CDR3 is TGTGCCAGCAGCGCACCGTCCGATACGCAGTATTTT. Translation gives CASSAPSDTQYF.

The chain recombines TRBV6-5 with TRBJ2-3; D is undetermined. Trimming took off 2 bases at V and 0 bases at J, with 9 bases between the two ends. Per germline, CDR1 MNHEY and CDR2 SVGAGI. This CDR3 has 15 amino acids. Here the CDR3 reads CASSYVSGSTDTQYF. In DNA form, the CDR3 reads TGTGCCAGCAGTTACGTGTCCGGGAGCACAGATACGCAGTATTTT.

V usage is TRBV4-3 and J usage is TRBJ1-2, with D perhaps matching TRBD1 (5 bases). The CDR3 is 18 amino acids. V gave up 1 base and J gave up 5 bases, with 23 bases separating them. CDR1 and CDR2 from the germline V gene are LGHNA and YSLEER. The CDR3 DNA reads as TGCGCCAGCAGCCAAGCCCGAGGTCTGCCCGGGGCCCAATATGGCTACACCTTC. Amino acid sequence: CASSQARGLPGAQYGYTF.

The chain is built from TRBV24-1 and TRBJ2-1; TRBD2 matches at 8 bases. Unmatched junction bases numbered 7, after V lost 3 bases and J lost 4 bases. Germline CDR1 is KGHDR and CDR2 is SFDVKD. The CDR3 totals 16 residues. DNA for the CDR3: TGTGCCACCAGTGATCTATCGGGAGGGCCATACAATGAGCAGTTCTTC. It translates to CATSDLSGGPYNEQFF.

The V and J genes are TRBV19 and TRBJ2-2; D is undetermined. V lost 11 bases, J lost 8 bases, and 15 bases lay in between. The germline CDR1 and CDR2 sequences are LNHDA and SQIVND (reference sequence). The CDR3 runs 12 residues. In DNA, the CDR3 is TGTGCCGTCGAACCAGGTCCAGGGGAGCTGTTTTTT. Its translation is CAVEPGPGELFF. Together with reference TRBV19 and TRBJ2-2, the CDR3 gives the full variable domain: DGGITQSPKYLFRKEGQNVTLSCEQNLNHDAMYWYRQDPGQGLRLIYYSQIVNDFQKGDIAEGYSVSREKKESFPLTVTSAQKNPTAFYLCAVEPGPGELFFGEGSRLTVL.

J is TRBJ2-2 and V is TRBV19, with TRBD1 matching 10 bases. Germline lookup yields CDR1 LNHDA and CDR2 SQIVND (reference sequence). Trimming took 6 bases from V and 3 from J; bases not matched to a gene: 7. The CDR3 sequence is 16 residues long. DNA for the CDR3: TGTGCCAGTAGGCCTTTGACAGGGGGCTACACCGGGGAGCTGTTTTTT. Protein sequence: CASRPLTGGYTGELFF.

The CDR3 region has the DNA TGCGCCAGCAGCTTGGGGGGACACGGGTCCTACAATGAGCAGTTCTTC. Amino acid sequence: CASSLGGHGSYNEQFF. V gene TRBV5-1 combines with J gene TRBJ2-1; a possible D gene is TRBD1 (6 bases). This CDR3 region has 16 residues. Germline V gives CDR1 SGHRS, CDR2 YFSETQ. V lost 0 bases, J lost 1 base, and 11 bases lay in between.

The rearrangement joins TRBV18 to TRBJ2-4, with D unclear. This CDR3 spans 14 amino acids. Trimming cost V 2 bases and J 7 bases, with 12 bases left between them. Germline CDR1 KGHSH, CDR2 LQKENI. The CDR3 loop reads CASSPSGSGNIQYF. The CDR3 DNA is TGTGCCAGCTCACCATCCGGGTCGGGTAACATTCAGTACTTC.

The CDR3 DNA is TGTGCCAGCAGTGAAGCGAGGGGACTGCTTAATGAAAAACTGTTTTTT. Its translation is CASSEARGLLNEKLFF. The chain has TRBV6-1 and TRBJ1-4, with a possible D match to TRBD1 (5 bases). The germline CDR1 and CDR2 sequences are MNHNS and SASEGT. Deletions cut 0 bases from V and 4 bases from J, with 12 bases between. The CDR3 is 16 amino acids.

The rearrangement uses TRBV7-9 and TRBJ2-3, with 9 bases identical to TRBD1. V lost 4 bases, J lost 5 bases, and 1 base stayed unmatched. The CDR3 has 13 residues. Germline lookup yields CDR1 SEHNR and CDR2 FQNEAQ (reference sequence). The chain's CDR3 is CASSSDRGDTQYF. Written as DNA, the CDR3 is TGTGCCAGCAGCTCGGACAGGGGAGATACGCAGTATTTT.

The CDR3 region has the DNA TGTGCCAGCAGTTTCGGGGGGGTAGGAGAGCAGTACTTC. This codes for CASSFGGVGEQYF. V and J are TRBV27 and TRBJ2-7; 8 bases fit TRBD2. Trimming cost V 3 bases and J 7 bases; bases outside gene matches: 5. The CDR3 loop spans 13 amino acids. The germline V gene has CDR1 MNHEY and CDR2 SMNVEV (reference sequence).

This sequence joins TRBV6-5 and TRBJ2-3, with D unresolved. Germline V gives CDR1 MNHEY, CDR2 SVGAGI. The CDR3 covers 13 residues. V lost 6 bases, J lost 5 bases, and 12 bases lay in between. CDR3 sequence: CASSTLVEDTQYF. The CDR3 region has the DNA TGTGCCAGCAGCACCTTAGTTGAAGATACGCAGTATTTT.

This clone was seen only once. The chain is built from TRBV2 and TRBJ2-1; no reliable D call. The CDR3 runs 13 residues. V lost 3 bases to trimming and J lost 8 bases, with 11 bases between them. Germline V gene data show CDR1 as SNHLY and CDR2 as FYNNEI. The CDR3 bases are TGTGCCAGCAGTGATTTGAGTCACGATGAGCAGTTCTTC. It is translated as CASSDLSHDEQFF.

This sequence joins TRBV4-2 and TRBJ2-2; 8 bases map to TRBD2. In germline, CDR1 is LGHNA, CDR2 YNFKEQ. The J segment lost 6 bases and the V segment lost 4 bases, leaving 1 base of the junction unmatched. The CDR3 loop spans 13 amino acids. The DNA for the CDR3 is TGTGCCAGCAGCCGGCGGGGGGCCGGGGAGCTGTTTTTT. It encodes CASSRRGAGELFF.

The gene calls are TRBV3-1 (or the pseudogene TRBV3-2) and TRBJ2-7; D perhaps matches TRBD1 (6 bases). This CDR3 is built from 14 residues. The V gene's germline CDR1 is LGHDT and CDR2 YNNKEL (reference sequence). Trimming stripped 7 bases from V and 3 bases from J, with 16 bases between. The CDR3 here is CASNPTGSFYEQYF. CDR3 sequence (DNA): TGTGCCAGCAACCCGACAGGTTCTTTCTACGAGCAGTACTTC.

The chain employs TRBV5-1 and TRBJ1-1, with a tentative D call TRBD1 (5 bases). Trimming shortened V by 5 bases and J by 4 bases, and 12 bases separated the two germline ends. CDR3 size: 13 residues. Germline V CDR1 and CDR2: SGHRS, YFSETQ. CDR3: CASSQGSGTEAFF. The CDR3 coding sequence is TGCGCCAGCAGTCAGGGTTCGGGCACTGAAGCTTTCTTT.

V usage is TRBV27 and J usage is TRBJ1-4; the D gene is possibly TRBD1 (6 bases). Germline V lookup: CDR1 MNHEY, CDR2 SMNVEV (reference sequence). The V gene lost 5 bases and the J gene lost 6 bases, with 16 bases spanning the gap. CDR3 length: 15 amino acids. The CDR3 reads CASSTKTGWDEKLFF. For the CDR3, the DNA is TGTGCCAGCAGTACCAAGACAGGATGGGATGAAAAACTGTTTTTT.

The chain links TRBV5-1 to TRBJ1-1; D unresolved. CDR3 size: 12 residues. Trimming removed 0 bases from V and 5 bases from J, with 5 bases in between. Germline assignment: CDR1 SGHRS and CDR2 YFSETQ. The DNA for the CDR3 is TGCGCCAGCAGCTTGGTGGGGACTGAAGCTTTCTTT. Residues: CASSLVGTEAFF.

The CDR3 bases are TGTGCCACCAGTGAAAACAGGGACACCGGGGAGCTGTTTTTT. Translating gives CATSENRDTGELFF. V gene TRBV24-1 combines with J gene TRBJ2-2; tentatively, D is TRBD1 (6 bases). The ends were cut back, 4 bases at V and 3 bases at J, with 8 bases in the middle. Germline loops: CDR1 KGHDR, CDR2 SFDVKD. This CDR3 region has 14 residues.

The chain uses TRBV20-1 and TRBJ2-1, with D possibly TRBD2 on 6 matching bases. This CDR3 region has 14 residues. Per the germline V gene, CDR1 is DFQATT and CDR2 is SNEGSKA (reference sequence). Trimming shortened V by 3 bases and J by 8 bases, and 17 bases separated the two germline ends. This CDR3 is CSASFTSRGYEQFF. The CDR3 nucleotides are TGCAGTGCTAGTTTTACTAGCAGAGGCTATGAGCAGTTCTTC.

The CDR3 region has the DNA TGTGCCAGCAGTTTATTCGGGACTAGCGGGGTTACAGATACGCAGTATTTT. Residues: CASSLFGTSGVTDTQYF. The chain joins TRBV27 to TRBJ2-3; 13 nucleotides agree with TRBD2. V shed 1 base, J shed 3 bases, and the junction held 4 bases outside the gene matches. This CDR3 is 17 amino acids long. Germline lookup yields CDR1 MNHEY and CDR2 SMNVEV (reference sequence).